This record concerns one TCR beta chain sequence. Original handling: Scientists estimated how many nucleated cells there were by amplifying reference gene primers. TCRdb's table, derived via immunoSEQ multiplex PCR, lists solely in-frame clones and lacks some. From that table come the V and J calls and clone size; the DNA was used to work out D and trimming. The table has fewer than 200,000 clones, less than 90% seen once. Patients of the Seattle cohort, enrolled during active infection, were followed longitudinally. The data are from a study of blood T cell repertoires in COVID-19. Looking at the study overall: Sites in the United States, Italy and Spain provided acute and convalescent COVID-19 samples. In each case, the material was cDNA or gDNA derived from T cells, B-cell-depleted T cells, or PBMCs.

CDR1 and CDR2 from the germline V gene are SNHLY and FYNNEI. Trimming pared 7 bases from V and 0 bases from J, leaving 13 bases between. The CDR3 length is 14 residues. Sequencing input: peripheral blood. The chain combines TRBV2 with TRBJ2-7; D is unresolved. This clonotype originated in a woman aged 70-85 years with COVID-19, enrolled during active disease. CDR3 DNA: TGTGCCAGCACCTCCACAACAGTCTCCTACGAGCAGTACTTC. It codes for CASTSTTVSYEQYF.